This T cell receptor delta chain was found in a study of γδ T cells in repeated Plasmodium falciparum infection. Study-wide context: Donors were malaria-exposed Malian children or age- and gender-matched Australian children.

This clone has only a few counts. For this DNA, TCRdb reports the protein of a much larger clone, which diverges at residue 22, most likely from a read error; the protein presented here is translated directly from the DNA. Sequencing covered both gamma and delta TCR chains per sample. TCRdb fed the multiplex PCR reads to CATT. Among over 55,000 delta-chain clones, over 1.5% were seen once, and the ten largest hold approximately 15%. The sequenced sample was gamma-delta T cells from blood. The sequence was collected from a pool of human donors (malaria-infected and uninfected, not separated).

The CDR3 sequence: CALGEPRVSVRALLGDNLTDKFIF. In DNA, the CDR3 is TGTGCTCTTGGGGAACCTAGGGTATCCGTCCGTGCCTTACTGGGGGATAATTTGACCGATAAATTCATCTTT. V usage is TRDV1 and J usage is TRDJ1, with TRDD3 matching over 11 bases. Germline assignment: CDR1 TSWWSYY and CDR2 QGS. This CDR3 contains 24 residues.